This TCR beta chain was captured in a study of blood T cell repertoires in COVID-19. In the study overall: Italy, Spain and the United States were the sources of the convalescent and acute COVID-19 samples. T cells, B-cell-depleted T cells, or PBMCs provided the cDNA or gDNA that served as material.

In the original processing: Cell counts per sample came from amplifying reference gene primers. Clones were read by immunoSEQ multiplex PCR, and TCRdb kept only the in-frame ones, dropping some. V and J calls and clone size are given by that table; D and trimming were obtained from the DNA. In the table there are fewer than 150,000 clones, around 87% of which are singletons. After removal of 2 bases from V and 6 bases from J, the junction contained 9 bases not matched to a gene. The CDR3 runs 16 residues. Germline V gene lookup returns CDR1 MGHRA and CDR2 YSYEKL. The material sequenced was peripheral blood. This rearrangement joins TRBV4-1 to TRBJ2-5, with 10 bases matching TRBD2. This clonotype originated in a human donor in a cohort sampled during active COVID-19. The CDR3 is CASSQIASGGGKTQYF. CDR3 nucleotides: TGCGCCAGCAGCCAAATCGCTAGCGGGGGTGGGAAGACCCAGTACTTC.